The 18 T cell receptor beta chains below come from one sample, sequenced in a study of Ad26.COV2.S vaccination and SARS-CoV-2 variants. This sample's treatment: around 19 received Ad26.COV2.S at low or high dose, single or two shots; about five received placebo; per-sample allocation not given. All samples were drawn on day 63, counting from the first vaccine or placebo injection. Method: immunoSEQ multiplex PCR; TCRdb's copy keeps in-frame clones and lacks some. The sample shows about 350,000 clones, approximately 90% of them seen only once. The specimen was peripheral blood, collected in a trial of Ad26.COV2.S vaccine versus placebo. The receptors were sampled from a person between 18 and 59 years old who received the Ad26.COV2.S COVID-19 vaccine or a placebo.

This chain links TRBV9 with TRBJ1-6; D is possibly TRBD1 (6 bases). V lost 6 bases and J lost 5, with 15 bases in between. The germline CDR1 and CDR2 sequences are SGDLS and YYNGEE. The CDR3 is made up of 15 amino acids. The CDR3 bases are TGTGCCAGCACCCGGACGGACAGCAATAATTCACCCCTCCACTTT. Its protein is CASTRTDSNNSPLHF.

The V call is TRBV7-2, the J call TRBJ1-6, with 11 bases lining up with TRBD1. The CDR3 is 18 amino acids. With 0 bases clipped from V and 9 bases from J, the junction kept 10 bases outside the gene matches. The germline V gene encodes CDR1 SGHTA and CDR2 FQGNSA. This chain's CDR3 is CASSLALLGQGDSSPLHF. DNA for the CDR3: TGTGCCAGCAGCTTAGCGCTATTGGGACAGGGGGATTCTTCACCCCTCCACTTT.

The CDR3: CASSYRTSGTYEQYF. The DNA of the CDR3 is TGCGCCAGCAGCTATCGGACTAGCGGAACCTACGAGCAGTACTTC. V usage is TRBV5-1 and J usage is TRBJ2-7; 10 bases line up with TRBD2. This CDR3 is built from 15 residues. V was clipped by 3 bases and J by 2 bases; unmatched bases: 5. Germline CDR1 reads SGHRS; CDR2 reads YFSETQ.

The chain joins TRBV4-3 to TRBJ1-6, with D unresolved. The length of the CDR3 is 15 residues. CDR1 LGHNA and CDR2 YSLEER come from the germline V gene. V was pared by 3 bases and J by 12 bases, with 18 bases between. CDR3 in amino acids: CASSHEFSSKGPLHF. The DNA for the CDR3 is TGCGCCAGCAGCCACGAGTTCAGTTCCAAGGGACCCCTCCACTTT.

The rearrangement uses TRBV7-9 and TRBJ2-5; D remains unclear. This CDR3 contains 12 residues. Germline V CDR1 and CDR2: SEHNR, FQNEAQ (reference sequence). Trimming pared 5 bases from V and 2 bases from J, leaving 6 bases between. CDR3 amino acids: CASSRAQETQYF. CDR3 nucleotide sequence: TGTGCCAGCAGCCGAGCACAAGAGACCCAGTACTTC.

V gene TRBV7-2 combines with J gene TRBJ2-7; D is perhaps TRBD1 or TRBD2 (6 bases each). V was shortened by 3 bases and J by 5 bases, with 14 bases between the two germline ends. This CDR3 contains 14 residues. CDR1 is SGHTA, CDR2 FQGNSA, per germline. CDR3 nucleotide sequence: TGTGCCAGCAGCTTCGTAGGGGGGCCCCACGAGCAGTACTTC. Protein: CASSFVGGPHEQYF.

V and J are TRBV10-3 and TRBJ2-1; 7 bases map to TRBD2. In germline, CDR1 is ENHRY, CDR2 SYGVKD. V lost 6 bases, J lost 4 bases, and 6 bases stayed unmatched. The CDR3 is 14 amino acids. The CDR3 nucleotides read TGTGCCATCAGGTCGGCGGGAGCTTACAATGAGCAGTTCTTC. This translates into CAIRSAGAYNEQFF.

This clone occurred once. The chain combines TRBV19 with TRBJ1-2, with TRBD1 matching over 8 bases. V dropped 3 bases and J dropped 3; count of bases not matched to a gene: 9. Germline assignment: CDR1 LNHDA and CDR2 SQIVND (reference sequence). CDR3 length equals 16 residues. CDR3 loop: CASSIEAGQADYGYTF. Here the CDR3 DNA reads TGTGCCAGTAGTATTGAAGCGGGACAGGCAGACTATGGCTACACCTTC.

The CDR3: CASSGGDGAYNEQFF. The CDR3 coding sequence is TGTGCCAGCAGCGGGGGGGACGGTGCATACAATGAGCAGTTCTTC. J is TRBJ2-1 and V is TRBV5-6; 7 bases agree with TRBD2. The CDR3 runs to 15 residues. Germline loops: CDR1 SGHDT, CDR2 YYEEEE. V was clipped by 4 bases and J by 4 bases; unmatched bases: 8.

The V call is TRBV29-1, the J call TRBJ1-1; 7 bases match TRBD1. Germline lookup yields CDR1 SQVTM and CDR2 ANQGSEA. V trimming: 7 bases; J trimming: 0 bases; junction bases outside the gene matches: 5. CDR3 length: 13 amino acids. The CDR3 nucleotides read TGCAGCGCCCTGACAGGGATGAACACTGAAGCTTTCTTT. It codes for CSALTGMNTEAFF.

The gene calls are TRBV2 and TRBJ1-1; no clear D gene. Germline CDR1 SNHLY, CDR2 FYNNEI. This CDR3 is built from 15 residues. Deletions cut 2 bases from V and 0 bases from J, with 10 bases between. CDR3 loop: CASSERGILNTEAFF. In nucleotides, the CDR3 is TGTGCCAGCAGTGAAAGAGGCATCTTGAACACTGAAGCTTTCTTT.

A single count supports this clone. The rearrangement links TRBV9 to TRBJ1-1, with D perhaps matching TRBD1 (6 bases). The germline gives CDR1 SGDLS, CDR2 YYNGEE. The V and J ends lost 0 bases and 5 bases respectively, with 14 bases between them. The CDR3 extends over 15 amino acids. Written as DNA, the CDR3 is TGTGCCAGCAGCGTAGAGGCAGGGGCGAAAACTGAAGCTTTCTTT. Amino acid sequence: CASSVEAGAKTEAFF. Full variable domain (rest looked up from reference TRBV9 and TRBJ1-1): DSGVTQTPKHLITATGQRVTLRCSPRSGDLSVYWYQQSLDQGLQFLIQYYNGEERAKGNILERFSAQQFPDLHSELNLSSLELGDSALYFCASSVEAGAKTEAFFGQGTRLTVV.

The chain joins TRBV7-9 to TRBJ2-1; 9 bases agree with TRBD1. The CDR3 is 16 residues long. With 5 bases clipped from V and 7 bases from J, the junction kept 12 bases outside the gene matches. From germline, CDR1 is SEHNR and CDR2 FQNEAQ (reference sequence). CDR3 nucleotide sequence: TGTGCCAGCAGCCACCTCGGACAGGGGAGAGGAAATGAGCAGTTCTTC. Protein sequence: CASSHLGQGRGNEQFF. Full variable domain (missing parts from reference TRBV7-9 and TRBJ2-1): DTGVSQNPRHKITKRGQNVTFRCDPISEHNRLYWYRQTLGQGPEFLTYFQNEAQLEKSRLLSDRFSAERPKGSFSTLEIQRTEQGDSAMYLCASSHLGQGRGNEQFFGPGTRLTVL.

The CDR3 loop is CASSQTFAGYSSNEKLFF. The CDR3 DNA is TGTGCCAGCAGTCAAACCTTCGCCGGGTATTCGTCTAATGAAAAACTGTTTTTT. The J gene is TRBJ1-4, the V gene TRBV27, with unresolved D. Deletions cut 5 bases from V and 3 bases from J, with 22 bases between. The CDR3 has 18 residues. Germline CDR1 is MNHEY and CDR2 is SMNVEV (reference sequence).

Here the CDR3 DNA reads TGTGCCAGTAGCCCCTGGACGGCAACTAATGAAAAACTGTTTTTT. Translated, it gives CASSPWTATNEKLFF. The V call is TRBV19, the J call TRBJ1-4; D ambiguous. Germline assignment: CDR1 LNHDA and CDR2 SQIVND (reference sequence). The CDR3 is 15 residues long. V was trimmed by 6 bases and J by 0 bases, leaving 11 bases between them.

DNA for the CDR3: TGTGCCAGCAGTTTGGGGTATGGCGGCACAGATACGCAGTATTTT. Encoded protein: CASSLGYGGTDTQYF. The rearrangement links TRBV28 to TRBJ2-3; D remains unclear. The CDR3 runs 15 residues. Germline assignment: CDR1 MDHEN and CDR2 SYDVKM. Trimming took 3 bases from V and 1 from J, leaving 11 bases between them. The variable domain in full, with the rest retrieved from reference TRBV28 and TRBJ2-3, is DVKVTQSSRYLVKRTGEKVFLECVQDMDHENMFWYRQDPGLGLRLIYFSYDVKMKEKGDIPEGYSVSREKKERFSLILESASTNQTSMYLCASSLGYGGTDTQYFGPGTRLTVL.

The V and J genes are TRBV27 and TRBJ1-1; D gene uncertain. The V end was cut by 6 bases, the J end by 2 bases, with 7 bases between. Germline CDR1 reads MNHEY; CDR2 reads SMNVEV (reference sequence). The CDR3 loop spans 12 amino acids. CDR3 sequence reads: CASSRANTEAFF. Here the CDR3 DNA reads TGTGCCAGCAGCAGAGCCAACACTGAAGCTTTCTTT.

The chain uses TRBV15 and TRBJ1-3; D uncertain. The CDR3 loop spans 14 amino acids. CDR1 is LNHNV, CDR2 YYDKDF, per germline (reference sequence). The ends were cut back, 3 bases at V and 4 bases at J, with 10 bases in the middle. CDR3 residues: CATSRTLGGNTIYF. The CDR3, as DNA: TGTGCCACCAGCAGGACATTGGGCGGAAACACCATATATTTT. The whole variable domain, filled in from reference TRBV15 and TRBJ1-3, reads DAMVIQNPRYQVTQFGKPVTLSCSQTLNHNVMYWYQQKSSQAPKLLFHYYDKDFNNEADTPDNFQSRRPNTSFCFLDIRSPGLGDTAMYLCATSRTLGGNTIYFGEGSWLTVV.